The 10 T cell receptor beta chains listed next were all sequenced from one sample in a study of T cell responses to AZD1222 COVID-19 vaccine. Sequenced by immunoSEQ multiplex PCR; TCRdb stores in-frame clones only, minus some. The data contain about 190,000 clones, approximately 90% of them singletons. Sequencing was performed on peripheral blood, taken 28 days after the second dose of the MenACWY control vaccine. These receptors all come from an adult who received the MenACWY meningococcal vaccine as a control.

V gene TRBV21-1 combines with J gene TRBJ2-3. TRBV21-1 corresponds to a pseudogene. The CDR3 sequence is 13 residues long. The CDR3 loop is CASMARGPDTQYF. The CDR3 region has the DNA TGTGCCAGCATGGCGAGGGGCCCAGATACGCAGTATTTT.

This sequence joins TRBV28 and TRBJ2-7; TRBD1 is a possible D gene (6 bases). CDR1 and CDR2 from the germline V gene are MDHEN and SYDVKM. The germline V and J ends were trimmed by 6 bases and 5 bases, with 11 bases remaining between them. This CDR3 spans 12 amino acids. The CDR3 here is CASRSGVHEQYF. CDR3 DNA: TGTGCCAGCAGATCAGGGGTCCACGAGCAGTACTTC. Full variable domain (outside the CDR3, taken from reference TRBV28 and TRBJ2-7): DVKVTQSSRYLVKRTGEKVFLECVQDMDHENMFWYRQDPGLGLRLIYFSYDVKMKEKGDIPEGYSVSREKKERFSLILESASTNQTSMYLCASRSGVHEQYFGPGTRLTVT.

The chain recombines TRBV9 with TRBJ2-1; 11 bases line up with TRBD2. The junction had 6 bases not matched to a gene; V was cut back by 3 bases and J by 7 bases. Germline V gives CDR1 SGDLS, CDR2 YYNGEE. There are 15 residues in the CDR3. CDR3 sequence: CASSALAGGFNEQFF. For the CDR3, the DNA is TGTGCCAGCAGCGCCCTAGCGGGAGGTTTTAATGAGCAGTTCTTC. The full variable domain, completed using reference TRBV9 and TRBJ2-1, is DSGVTQTPKHLITATGQRVTLRCSPRSGDLSVYWYQQSLDQGLQFLIQYYNGEERAKGNILERFSAQQFPDLHSELNLSSLELGDSALYFCASSALAGGFNEQFFGPGTRLTVL.

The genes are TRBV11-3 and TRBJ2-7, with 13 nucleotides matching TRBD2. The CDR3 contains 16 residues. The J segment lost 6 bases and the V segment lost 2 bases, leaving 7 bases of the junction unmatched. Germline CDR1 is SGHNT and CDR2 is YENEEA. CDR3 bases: TGTGCCAGCAGCTTAAGCCGGACTAGCGGGAGTAGCGAGCAGTACTTC. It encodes CASSLSRTSGSSEQYF.

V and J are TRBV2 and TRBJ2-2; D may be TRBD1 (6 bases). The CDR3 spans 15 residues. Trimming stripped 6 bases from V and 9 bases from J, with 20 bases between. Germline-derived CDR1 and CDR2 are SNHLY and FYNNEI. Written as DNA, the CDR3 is TGTGCCAGCAGGGTTCGGACAGCCCCGATCTGGGAGCTGTTTTTT. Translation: CASRVRTAPIWELFF.

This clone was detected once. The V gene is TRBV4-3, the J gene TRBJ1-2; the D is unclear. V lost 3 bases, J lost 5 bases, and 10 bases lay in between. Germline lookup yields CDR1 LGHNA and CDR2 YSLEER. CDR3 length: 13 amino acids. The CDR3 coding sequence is TGCGCCAGCAGCCATGGGCTGGAGTATGGCTACACCTTC. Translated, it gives CASSHGLEYGYTF.

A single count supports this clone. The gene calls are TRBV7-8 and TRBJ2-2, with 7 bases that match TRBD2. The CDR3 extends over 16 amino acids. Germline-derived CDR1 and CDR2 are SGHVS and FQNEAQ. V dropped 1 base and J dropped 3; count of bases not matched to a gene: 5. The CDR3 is CASSLEGAGYTGELFF. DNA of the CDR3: TGTGCCAGCAGCTTAGAGGGAGCGGGGTACACCGGGGAGCTGTTTTTT.

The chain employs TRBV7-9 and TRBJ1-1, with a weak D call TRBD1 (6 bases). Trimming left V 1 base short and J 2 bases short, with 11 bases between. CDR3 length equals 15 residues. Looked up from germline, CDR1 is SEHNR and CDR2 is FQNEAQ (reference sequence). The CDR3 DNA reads TGTGCCAGCAGCTTAGGCCTGGGACACAACACTGAAGCTTTCTTT. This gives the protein CASSLGLGHNTEAFF.

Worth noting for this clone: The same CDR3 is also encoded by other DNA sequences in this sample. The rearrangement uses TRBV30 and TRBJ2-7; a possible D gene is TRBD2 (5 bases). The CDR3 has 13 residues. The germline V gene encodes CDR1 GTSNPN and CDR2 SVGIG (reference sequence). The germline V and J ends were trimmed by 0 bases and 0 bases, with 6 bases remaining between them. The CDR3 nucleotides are TGTGCCTGGAGTGTACTAGGCTCCTACGAGCAGTACTTC. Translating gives CAWSVLGSYEQYF.

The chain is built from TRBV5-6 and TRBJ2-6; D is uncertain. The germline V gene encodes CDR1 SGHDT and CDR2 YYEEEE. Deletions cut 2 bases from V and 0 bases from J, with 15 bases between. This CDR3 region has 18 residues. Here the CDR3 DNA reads TGTGCCAGCAGCTTTTATCGGCTATCAACCTCTGGGGCCAACGTCCTGACTTTC. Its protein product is CASSFYRLSTSGANVLTF.